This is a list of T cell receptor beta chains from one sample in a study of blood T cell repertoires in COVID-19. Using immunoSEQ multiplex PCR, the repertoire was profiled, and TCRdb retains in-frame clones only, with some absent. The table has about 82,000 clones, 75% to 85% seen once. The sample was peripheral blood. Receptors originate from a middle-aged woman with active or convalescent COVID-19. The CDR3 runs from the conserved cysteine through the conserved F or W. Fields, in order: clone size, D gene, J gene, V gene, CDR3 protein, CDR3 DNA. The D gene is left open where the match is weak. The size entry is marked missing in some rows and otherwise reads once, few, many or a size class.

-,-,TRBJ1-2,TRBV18,CASSISRGRLGYTF,TGTGCCAGCTCCATTAGCAGGGGACGGCTTGGCTACACCTTC
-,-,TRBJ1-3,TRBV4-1,CASSQEEVDSSGNTIYF,TGCGCCAGCAGCCAAGAAGAGGTCGATAGCTCTGGAAACACCATATATTTT
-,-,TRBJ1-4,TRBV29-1,CSVGVREREKLFF,TGCAGCGTTGGAGTTCGGGAGCGGGAAAAACTGTTTTTT
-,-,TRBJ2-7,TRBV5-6,CASSTGWNYEQYF,TGTGCCAGCAGTACGGGTTGGAACTACGAGCAGTACTTC
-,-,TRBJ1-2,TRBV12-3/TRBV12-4,CASSPQYNYGYTF,TGTGCCAGCAGTCCTCAGTATAACTATGGCTACACCTTC
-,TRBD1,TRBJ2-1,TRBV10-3,CAISDLGQGATNEQFF,TGTGCCATCAGTGACCTGGGACAGGGGGCAACCAATGAGCAGTTCTTC
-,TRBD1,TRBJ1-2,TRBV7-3,CASSTTPGQVFRGYTF,TGTGCCAGCAGCACGACCCCGGGACAGGTATTTCGTGGCTACACCTTC
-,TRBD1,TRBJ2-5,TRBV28,CASSSYSWGQGGETQYF,TGTGCCAGCAGTTCCTACAGTTGGGGACAGGGCGGTGAGACCCAGTACTTC
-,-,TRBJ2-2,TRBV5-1,CASNQGSGELFF,TGCGCCAGCAATCAGGGGTCCGGGGAGCTGTTTTTT
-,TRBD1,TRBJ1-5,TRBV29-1,CSVGGTGSQPQHF,TGCAGCGTTGGAGGGACAGGAAGTCAGCCCCAGCATTTT
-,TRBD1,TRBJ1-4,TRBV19,CASSIARTGLGGEKLFF,TGTGCCAGTAGTATCGCCCGGACAGGCCTGGGGGGAGAAAAACTGTTTTTT
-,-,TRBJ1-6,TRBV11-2,CASSLGHQGHLHF,TGTGCCAGCAGCTTAGGCCACCAGGGTCACCTCCACTTT
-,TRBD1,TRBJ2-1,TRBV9,CASSAGPGQAYNEQFF,TGTGCCAGCAGCGCAGGTCCGGGACAGGCTTACAATGAGCAGTTCTTC
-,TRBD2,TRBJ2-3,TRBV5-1,CASSKSGGALVTDTQYF,TGCGCCAGCAGCAAAAGCGGGGGGGCCCTGGTCACAGATACGCAGTATTTT
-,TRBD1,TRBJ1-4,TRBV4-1,CASSQDGRTGRFNEKLFF,TGCGCCAGCAGCCAAGATGGCCGGACAGGGAGGTTTAATGAAAAACTGTTTTTT
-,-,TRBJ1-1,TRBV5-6,CASSILASEAFF,TGTGCCAGCAGCATTCTCGCGTCTGAAGCTTTCTTT
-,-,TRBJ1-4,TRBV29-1,CSVEERGSKLFF,TGCAGCGTTGAAGAGAGAGGGTCGAAACTGTTTTTT
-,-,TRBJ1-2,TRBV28,CASSLFVQGSYGYTF,TGTGCCAGCAGTTTATTTGTGCAGGGATCCTATGGCTACACCTTC
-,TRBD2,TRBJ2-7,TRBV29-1,CSVEFGRAAVEQYF,TGCAGCGTTGAATTTGGGAGGGCCGCGGTCGAGCAGTACTTC
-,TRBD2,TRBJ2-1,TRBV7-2,CASSTPGLAHNEQFF,TGTGCCAGCAGCACTCCGGGACTAGCTCACAATGAGCAGTTCTTC
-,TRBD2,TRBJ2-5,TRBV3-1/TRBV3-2,CASSGRGGLQETQYF,TGTGCCAGCAGCGGGCGCGGGGGGCTGCAAGAGACCCAGTACTTC
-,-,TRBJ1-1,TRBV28,CASSPPRVLNTEAFF,TGTGCCAGCAGCCCTCCCCGGGTCTTGAACACTGAAGCTTTCTTT
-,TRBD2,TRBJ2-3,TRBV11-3,CASSLGLATDTQYF,TGTGCCAGCAGCCTGGGACTAGCGACAGATACGCAGTATTTT
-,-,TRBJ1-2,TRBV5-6,CASSLGLSSWAQSYGYTF,TGTGCCAGCAGCTTGGGGCTAAGCTCGTGGGCGCAGTCCTATGGCTACACCTTC
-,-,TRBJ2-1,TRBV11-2,CASSTGGVSYNEQFF,TGTGCCAGCAGCACAGGGGGGGTCTCCTACAATGAGCAGTTCTTC
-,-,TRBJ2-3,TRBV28,CASSAPGRTDTQYF,TGTGCCAGCAGTGCCCCTGGCAGAACAGATACGCAGTATTTT
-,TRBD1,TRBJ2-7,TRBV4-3,CASSQFPGQSSYEQYF,TGCGCCAGCAGCCAATTTCCGGGACAGAGCTCCTACGAGCAGTACTTC
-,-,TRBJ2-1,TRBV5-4,CASSLDLVGSYNEQFF,TGTGCCAGCAGCTTGGATCTAGTGGGCTCCTACAATGAGCAGTTCTTC
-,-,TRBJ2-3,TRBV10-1,CASSPGYTSTDTQYF,TGCGCCAGCTCCCCGGGGTATACCAGCACAGATACGCAGTATTTT
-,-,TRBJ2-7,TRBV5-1,CASSLGVRSSYEQYF,TGCGCCAGCAGCTTGGGGGTTAGGAGCTCCTACGAGCAGTACTTC
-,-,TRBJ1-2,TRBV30,CAWNSAPVYAQGYTF,TGTGCCTGGAATTCCGCTCCAGTATACGCACAAGGCTACACCTTC
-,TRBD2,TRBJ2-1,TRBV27,CASSRGGGSYEQFF,TGTGCCAGCAGTAGGGGCGGGGGTTCGTATGAGCAGTTCTTC
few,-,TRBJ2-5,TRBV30,CAWSVGGTQYF,TGTGCCTGGAGTGTAGGCGGGACCCAGTACTTC
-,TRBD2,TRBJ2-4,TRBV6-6,CASSHGTSGGYAKNIQYF,TGTGCCAGCAGTCACGGGACTAGCGGGGGGTACGCCAAAAACATTCAGTACTTC
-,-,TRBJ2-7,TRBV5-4,CASSLGQLSSYEQYF,TGTGCCAGCAGCTTGGGACAGTTGAGCTCCTACGAGCAGTACTTC
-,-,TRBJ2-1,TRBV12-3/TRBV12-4,CASSSQEVNEQFF,TGTGCCAGCAGTTCCCAGGAGGTAAATGAGCAGTTCTTC
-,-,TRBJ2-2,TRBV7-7,CASSPTGFGELFF,TGTGCCAGCAGCCCGACAGGATTCGGGGAGCTGTTTTTT
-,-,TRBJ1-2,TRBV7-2,CASSLATNYGYTF,TGTGCCAGCAGCTTAGCCACTAACTATGGCTACACCTTC
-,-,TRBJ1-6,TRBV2,CASGSSYNSPLHF,TGTGCCAGCGGGAGCTCCTATAATTCACCCCTCCACTTT